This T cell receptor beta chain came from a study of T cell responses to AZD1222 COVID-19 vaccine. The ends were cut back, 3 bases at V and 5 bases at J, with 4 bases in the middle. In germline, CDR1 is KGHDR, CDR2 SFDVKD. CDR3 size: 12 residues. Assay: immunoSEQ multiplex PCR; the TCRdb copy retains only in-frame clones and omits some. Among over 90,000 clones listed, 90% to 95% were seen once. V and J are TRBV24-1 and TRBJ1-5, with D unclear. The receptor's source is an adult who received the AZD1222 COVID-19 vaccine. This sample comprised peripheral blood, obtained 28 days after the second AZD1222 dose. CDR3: CATSDGYQPQHF. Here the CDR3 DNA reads TGTGCCACCAGTGATGGTTATCAGCCCCAGCATTTT.